Presented here are 32 T cell receptor beta chains from one specimen sequenced in a study of breast tumors, draining lymph nodes, adjacent tissues. TCRdb reprocessed the multiplex PCR reads with MiXCR, giving one entry per CDR3 protein. Seen here are about 120,000 distinct CDR3 sequences, 20% observed once, and the top ten hold less than 4.5%. Axillary draining lymph nodes of breast cancer patients supplied the node samples. The sequenced sample consisted of axillary lymph node tissue. Source of these receptors: a female donor with breast cancer. Some clones in this sample may be carry-over from other donors' samples.

In this sample, this clonotype turned up many times. V gene TRBV12-3 or TRBV12-4 combines with J gene TRBJ1-6; unclear D gene. The CDR3 spans 12 residues. V was cut by 3 bases and J by 15 bases, with 12 bases left in between. CDR3 DNA sequence: TGTGCCAGCAGTTTTGCACTCCGGGGCCTCCACTTT. Protein product: CASSFALRGLHF.

For the CDR3, the DNA is TGTGCCAGCAGTTTCGCAGGGCTGGTACTCTCAAACTATGGCTACACCTTC. This gives the protein CASSFAGLVLSNYGYTF. The chain links TRBV28 to TRBJ1-2; tentatively, D is TRBD1 (5 bases). Deletions cut 3 bases from V and 2 bases from J, with 19 bases between. CDR3 length: 17 amino acids. CDR1 is MDHEN and CDR2 is SYDVKM in the germline V gene.

The sample holds many counts of this clonotype. Here the CDR3 reads CASSPWTGIDEKLFF. CDR3 bases: TGTGCCAGCTCACCCTGGACAGGGATTGATGAAAAACTGTTTTTT. The V and J genes are TRBV18 and TRBJ1-4, with 8 positions matching TRBD1. The junction had 6 bases not matched to a gene; V was cut back by 3 bases and J by 6 bases. This CDR3 is built from 15 residues. Germline V gives CDR1 KGHSH, CDR2 LQKENI.

This clonotype was counted at least ten times. The V call is TRBV5-4, the J call TRBJ2-7; 7 positions agree with TRBD2. V was clipped by 5 bases and J by 7 bases; unmatched bases: 15. The CDR3 spans 15 residues. Germline V gene data show CDR1 as SGHNT and CDR2 as YYREEE (reference sequence). CDR3 bases: TGTGCCAGCAGTTCAGAATTAGCGGGCGAGGGGGAGCAGTACTTC. This codes for CASSSELAGEGEQYF.

This clonotype was counted ten times or more. V usage is TRBV20-1 and J usage is TRBJ2-5; D perhaps matches TRBD2 (6 bases). In germline, CDR1 is DFQATT, CDR2 SNEGSKA (reference sequence). The CDR3 spans 13 residues. CDR3 amino acids: CSHQQAGQETQYF. The CDR3 DNA is TGCAGCCATCAGCAGGCGGGACAAGAGACCCAGTACTTC.

As regards this clonotype: This may be a read error, as it is one base from a much larger clone. This chain links TRBV14 with TRBJ1-2; a possible D gene is TRBD1 (6 bases). CDR1 SGHDN and CDR2 FVKESK come from the germline V gene. The length of the CDR3 is 14 residues. CDR3 bases: TGTGCCAGCAGCCAGGGGGCGGTTAACTATGGCCACACCTTC. This sequence encodes CASSQGAVNYGHTF.

There are many counts of this clonotype. The rearrangement joins TRBV7-9 to TRBJ2-3, with a tentative D call TRBD2 (5 bases). V lost 3 bases and J 5 bases, leaving 18 bases between the germline ends. The CDR3 runs to 16 residues. CDR1 and CDR2 from the germline V gene are SEHNR and FQNEAQ (reference sequence). CDR3 nucleotides: TGTGCCAGCAGCTTCATGCTAGCCGGGTGGGGAGATACGCAGTATTTT. The encoded protein is CASSFMLAGWGDTQYF.

On this clonotype: A read error may explain this, as a much larger clone is one base away. V is TRBV19 and J is TRBJ2-1; 10 nucleotides line up with TRBD2. The V gene's germline CDR1 is LNHDA and CDR2 SQIVND (reference sequence). The CDR3 is made up of 14 amino acids. CDR3 DNA sequence: TGTGCCAGTAATCTAGCGGGAGTATCAAATGAGCAGTTGTTC. Its protein product is CASNLAGVSNEQLF.

Details on this clonotype: Just one base apart from a much larger clone, this may be a read error. This chain uses TRBV10-3 with TRBJ2-7; D ambiguous. V was cut by 10 bases and J by 2 bases, with 15 bases left in between. The CDR3 is made up of 13 amino acids. The V gene's germline CDR1 is ENHRY and CDR2 SYGVKD. Here the CDR3 DNA reads TGTGCCACCTCGAGAGGAAACGCCTACGAGCAGTACTTC. This sequence encodes CATSRGNAYEQYF.

Many counts were recorded for this clonotype. The rearrangement joins TRBV2 to TRBJ2-2; D is perhaps TRBD1 or TRBD2 (5 bases each). V shed 8 bases and J shed 6 bases, with 16 bases lying between them. Germline loops: CDR1 SNHLY, CDR2 FYNNEI. The CDR3 is 14 amino acids. The CDR3 coding sequence is TGTGCCAGCCGCTTCTCGTGGGGGTCCGGGGAGCTGTTTTTT. Protein sequence: CASRFSWGSGELFF.

This clonotype was seen ten or more times. This sequence joins TRBV3-1 and TRBJ2-1, with TRBD2 as a possible D gene (6 bases). Looked up from germline, CDR1 is LGHDT and CDR2 is YNNKEL (reference sequence). The CDR3 runs 14 residues. V dropped 0 bases and J dropped 9 bases, with 12 bases sitting between them. CDR3 in amino acids: CASSQDVSGLEQFF. CDR3 DNA: TGTGCCAGCAGCCAAGACGTTAGCGGTCTTGAGCAGTTCTTC.

This clonotype was found many times. The chain couples TRBV3-1 to TRBJ2-3; D perhaps matches TRBD1 (6 bases). In germline, CDR1 is LGHDT, CDR2 YNNKEL (reference sequence). This CDR3 spans 12 amino acids. The V gene lost 2 bases and the J gene lost 6 bases, with 6 bases spanning the gap. CDR3 DNA sequence: TGTGCCAGCAGCCAAAGGGGGGATACGCAGTATTTT. Translation: CASSQRGDTQYF.

This clonotype was observed many times. The CDR3 region is CASSTKTSGVTDTQYF. The CDR3 DNA is TGTGCCAGCAGCACCAAGACTAGCGGGGTCACAGATACGCAGTATTTT. The rearrangement uses TRBV7-2 and TRBJ2-3; 11 bases fit TRBD2. With 5 bases clipped from V and 2 bases from J, the junction kept 6 bases outside the gene matches. Germline-derived CDR1 and CDR2 are SGHTA and FQGNSA. CDR3 length: 16 residues.

This clonotype came up a few times. V is TRBV20-1 and J is TRBJ1-4; D perhaps matches TRBD1 (6 bases). CDR1 is DFQATT and CDR2 is SNEGSKA in the germline V gene (reference sequence). Trimming removed 0 bases at V and 6 bases at J, with 14 bases between. This CDR3 is built from 15 residues. The CDR3 loop reads CSARDTWGADEKLFF. The DNA of the CDR3 is TGCAGTGCTAGAGATACTTGGGGGGCGGATGAAAAACTGTTTTTT.

This clonotype was found many times. The chain uses TRBV5-6 and TRBJ2-1, with 13 bases that match TRBD2. The ends lost 1 base at V and 9 bases at J; junction bases unmatched: 10. The V gene's germline CDR1 is SGHDT and CDR2 YYEEEE. The CDR3 is 17 amino acids. The CDR3 sequence is CASSLLSTSGRLSEQFF. The CDR3 coding sequence is TGTGCCAGCAGCTTGCTTTCGACTAGCGGGAGGTTGAGTGAGCAGTTCTTC. Combining the CDR3 with reference TRBV5-6 and TRBJ2-1 gives the whole variable domain DAGVTQSPTHLIKTRGQQVTLRCSPKSGHDTVSWYQQALGQGPQFIFQYYEEEERQRGNFPDRFSGHQFPNYSSELNVNALLLGDSALYLCASSLLSTSGRLSEQFFGPGTRLTVL.

This clonotype appeared many times. The chain carries TRBV5-1 and TRBJ2-3, with 7 bases aligning to TRBD1. The CDR3 is 15 residues long. Losses at the gene ends were 4 bases for V and 1 base for J; bases not matched to a gene: 6. Germline V lookup: CDR1 SGHRS, CDR2 YFSETQ. The CDR3 region is CASSPRDSRTDTQYF. For the CDR3, the DNA is TGCGCCAGCAGCCCCCGGGACAGCCGCACAGATACGCAGTATTTT. Based on the CDR3 plus reference TRBV5-1 and TRBJ2-3, the full variable domain is KAGVTQTPRYLIKTRGQQVTLSCSPISGHRSVSWYQQTPGQGLQFLFEYFSETQRNKGNFPGRFSGRQFSNSRSEMNVSTLELGDSALYLCASSPRDSRTDTQYFGPGTRLTVL.

About this clonotype itself: A much larger clone is a single base away; this may be a read error. The chain couples TRBV12-3 or TRBV12-4 to TRBJ2-5; 9 nucleotides agree with TRBD2. The CDR3 extends over 14 amino acids. Trimming cost V 7 bases and J 1 base; bases outside gene matches: 4. CDR3 nucleotide sequence: TGTGCCAGCACCACTAGCGGGCCCCAAGAGACCCAGTACTTC. This translates into CASTTSGPQETQYF.

Only one count was recorded for this clonotype. V is TRBV19 and J is TRBJ2-2, with D possibly TRBD2 on 7 matching bases. Trimming took 3 bases from V and 6 from J, leaving 14 bases between them. CDR1 LNHDA and CDR2 SQIVND come from the germline V gene (reference sequence). CDR3 length: 15 amino acids. The CDR3 here is CASSMGEGEPGELFF. The CDR3 DNA follows: TGTGCCAGTAGTATGGGGGAGGGGGAGCCCGGGGAGCTGTTTTTT.

This clonotype was seen many times. The rearrangement links TRBV10-3 to TRBJ2-5; possibly TRBD1 or TRBD2 for D (5 bases each). Trimming pared 3 bases from V and 2 bases from J, leaving 13 bases between. Germline V gene lookup returns CDR1 ENHRY and CDR2 SYGVKD. The CDR3 sequence is 15 residues long. This CDR3 is CAISEPGRVQETQYF. The CDR3 bases are TGTGCCATCAGTGAACCGGGACGAGTACAAGAGACCCAGTACTTC.

Turning to this clonotype: A much larger clone lies a single base off, so this may be a read error. The V gene is TRBV9, the J gene TRBJ2-2, with D possibly called TRBD1 or TRBD2 (7 bases each). The germline V gene encodes CDR1 SGDLS and CDR2 YYNGEE. The CDR3 length is 14 residues. V was cut by 5 bases and J by 5 bases, with 13 bases left in between. The CDR3 loop is CASRSGGVTGELFF. DNA of the CDR3: TGTGCCAGCAGATCAGGGGGGGTGACCGGGGAGCTGTTTTTT.

This clonotype has a handful of counts. V usage is TRBV19 and J usage is TRBJ2-6; D might be TRBD2 (5 bases). The CDR3 runs 12 residues. From germline, CDR1 is LNHDA and CDR2 SQIVND (reference sequence). V lost 11 bases and J 4 bases, leaving 9 bases between the germline ends. CDR3 loop: CASGGGANVLTF. In nucleotides, the CDR3 is TGTGCCTCCGGCGGGGGGGCCAACGTCCTGACTTTC.

There are a few counts of this clonotype. The chain recombines TRBV2 with TRBJ1-2, with D uncertain. V dropped 7 bases and J dropped 6 bases, with 3 bases sitting between them. CDR3 length: 9 residues. Germline V gene sequence: CDR1 SNHLY, CDR2 FYNNEI. The CDR3 protein is CASMDGYTF. CDR3 nucleotides: TGTGCCAGCATGGATGGCTACACCTTC.

As concerns this clonotype: A much more abundant neighbour one base away suggests this may be a read error. The V gene is TRBV4-1, the J gene TRBJ2-5; D is unresolved. This CDR3 is 15 amino acids long. The V gene's germline CDR1 is MGHRA and CDR2 YSYEKL. The CDR3 reads CASSQDSSQGETRYF. CDR3 sequence (DNA): TGCGCCAGCAGCCAAGATAGTAGTCAAGGTGAGACCCGGTACTTC.

This clonotype was recorded a few times. This chain connects TRBV24-1 to TRBJ1-4; D is unresolved. This CDR3 has 12 amino acids. V gave up 12 bases and J gave up 0 bases, with 7 bases separating them. Germline V gene lookup returns CDR1 KGHDR and CDR2 SFDVKD. The CDR3 region has the DNA TGTGCCCCTCCCACAACTAATGAAAAACTGTTTTTT. This gives the protein CAPPTTNEKLFF.

By sample share, this clonotype is medium-sized (0.01 to 0.1%). The rearrangement uses TRBV4-1 and TRBJ1-5; D not resolved. The V end was cut by 1 base, the J end by 1 base, with 8 bases between. Germline CDR1 is MGHRA and CDR2 is YSYEKL. This CDR3 spans 15 amino acids. The DNA for the CDR3 is TGCGCCAGCAGCCAAGTCCGAGGGAGCAATCAGCCCCAGCATTTT. Translation: CASSQVRGSNQPQHF.

There are many counts of this clonotype. The chain combines TRBV20-1 with TRBJ2-1, with 9 bases aligning to TRBD2. The CDR3 is made up of 15 amino acids. The germline gives CDR1 DFQATT, CDR2 SNEGSKA (reference sequence). J was trimmed by 2 bases and V by 3 bases; bases with no gene match: 5. CDR3 region: CSARTSGGPYNEQFF. In DNA form, the CDR3 reads TGCAGTGCTAGGACTAGCGGAGGGCCCTACAATGAGCAGTTCTTC.

This clonotype came up many times. This chain uses TRBV15 with TRBJ1-6, with a tentative D call TRBD1 (6 bases). Germline V gene sequence: CDR1 LNHNV, CDR2 YYDKDF (reference sequence). The CDR3 covers 15 residues. The V and J ends lost 0 bases and 9 bases respectively, with 12 bases between them. This CDR3 reads CATSRDTTGFSPLHF. In DNA form, the CDR3 reads TGTGCCACCAGCAGAGACACAACAGGGTTTTCACCCCTCCACTTT. Based on the CDR3 plus reference TRBV15 and TRBJ1-6, the full variable domain is DAMVIQNPRYQVTQFGKPVTLSCSQTLNHNVMYWYQQKSSQAPKLLFHYYDKDFNNEADTPDNFQSRRPNTSFCFLDIRSPGLGDTAMYLCATSRDTTGFSPLHFGNGTRLTVT.

This clonotype came up many times. The chain uses TRBV27 and TRBJ2-7; D not resolved. The germline V gene encodes CDR1 MNHEY and CDR2 SMNVEV (reference sequence). The CDR3 totals 11 residues. V lost 4 bases and J lost 5, with 6 bases in between. Written as DNA, the CDR3 is TGTGCCAGCAGTTCGTCCAACGAGCAGTACTTC. Translating it yields CASSSSNEQYF.

A note on this clonotype: Relative to the germline gene, one junction end is altered; a read error may explain this. The rearrangement links TRBV6-5 to TRBJ2-7, with 9 positions matching TRBD1. Germline V gene sequence: CDR1 MNHEY, CDR2 SVGAGI. The CDR3 extends over 14 amino acids. Here the CDR3 DNA reads TGTGCCGGCAGCGACACGGGACAGGGCCACGAGCAGTACTTC. As protein: CAGSDTGQGHEQYF.

The gene calls are TRBV10-1 and TRBJ2-1, with 12 bases lining up with TRBD1. V trimming: 5 bases; J trimming: 7 bases; junction bases outside the gene matches: 6. This CDR3 has 15 amino acids. The germline gives CDR1 WNHNN, CDR2 SYGVQD (reference sequence). Here the CDR3 reads CASSPGTGGWNEQFF. CDR3 in DNA: TGCGCCAGCAGTCCCGGGACAGGGGGCTGGAATGAGCAGTTCTTC.

This clonotype was observed at least ten times. The junction departs from germline at one end; a sequencing error may be responsible. CDR3 coding DNA: TGTGCCAGCAGCACAGGGGGGCGGACAGTGACCTTACTAGCGGGGCCCAATGTGCAGTTCTTC. Translation: CASSTGGRTVTLLAGPNVQFF. The J gene is TRBJ2-1, the V gene TRBV11-1; 10 nucleotides match TRBD2. The CDR3 covers 21 residues. CDR1 is SGHAT and CDR2 is FQDESV in the germline V gene (reference sequence). The whole variable domain, filled in from reference TRBV11-1 and TRBJ2-1, reads EAEVAQSPRYKITEKSQAVAFWCDPISGHATLYWYRQILGQGPELLVQFQDESVVDDSQLPKDRFSAERLKGVDSTLKIQPAELGDSAMYLCASSTGGRTVTLLAGPNVQFFGPGTRLTVL.

This clonotype was counted many times. The chain uses TRBV6-4 and TRBJ1-2, with TRBD1 matching over 7 bases. V dropped 9 bases and J dropped 4; count of bases not matched to a gene: 17. Germline V gene sequence: CDR1 MRHNA, CDR2 SNTAGT. There are 16 residues in the CDR3. CDR3 protein: CARQSNRPGQSYGYTF. As DNA, the CDR3 is TGTGCCAGGCAGAGCAACCGACCGGGACAGAGCTATGGCTACACCTTC.